This T cell receptor beta chain was retrieved from a study of T cells in Graves' hyperthyroidism and ophthalmopathy. Recently diagnosed hyperthyroidism of less than 2 months' duration affected patients aged 18 to 65. Amplification targeted TCR beta CDR3 regions from RNA transcripts. The HTBI set primed first-round TCR CDR3 RT-PCR. Each CDR3 protein gets one entry after TCRdb re-called the multiplex PCR reads with MiXCR. The table includes approximately 400,000 distinct CDR3 sequences, 15% to 20% detected once. Between the trimmed V and J ends, which lost 5 bases and 5 bases, there was a span of 12 bases. The V gene's germline CDR1 is SGHTA and CDR2 FQGTGA. This CDR3 comprises 14 residues.

The sequenced sample consisted of blood. This sequence joins TRBV7-3 and TRBJ2-2, with D possibly being TRBD2 (6 bases). The source is a woman between 18 and 29 years old with Graves' hyperthyroidism. The CDR3 here is CASSAPAGTGELFF. The CDR3 nucleotides are TGTGCCAGCAGCGCTCCCGCGGGGACCGGGGAGCTGTTTTTT.